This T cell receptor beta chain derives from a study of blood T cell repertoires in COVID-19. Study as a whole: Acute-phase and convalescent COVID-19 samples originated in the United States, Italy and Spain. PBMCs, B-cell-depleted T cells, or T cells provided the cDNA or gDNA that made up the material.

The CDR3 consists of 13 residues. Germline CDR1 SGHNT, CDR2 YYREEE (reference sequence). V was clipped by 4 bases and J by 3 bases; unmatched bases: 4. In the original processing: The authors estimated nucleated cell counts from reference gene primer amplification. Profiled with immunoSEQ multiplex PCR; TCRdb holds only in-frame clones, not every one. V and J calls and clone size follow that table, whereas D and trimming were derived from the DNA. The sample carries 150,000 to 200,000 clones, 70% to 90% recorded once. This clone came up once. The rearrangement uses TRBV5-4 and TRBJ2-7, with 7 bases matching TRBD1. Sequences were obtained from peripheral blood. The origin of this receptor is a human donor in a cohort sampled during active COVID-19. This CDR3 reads CASSLGQDYEQYF. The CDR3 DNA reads TGTGCCAGCAGCCTTGGACAGGACTACGAGCAGTACTTC.